The text below deals with one TCR beta chain. The source of the sample is a study of blood T cell repertoires in COVID-19. Study background: Nucleic acid was either cDNA or gDNA, and it came from T cells, B-cell-depleted T cells, or PBMCs.

With V trimmed by 6 bases and J by 1 base, 5 bases remained unmatched. CDR3 length equals 14 residues. The germline V gene has CDR1 SNHLY and CDR2 FYNNEI. In the original analysis: For nucleated cells, counts were estimated from reference gene primer amplification. Repertoires were generated with immunoSEQ multiplex PCR, while TCRdb's copy carries only in-frame clones and drops some. The V and J calls and clone size were taken over from that table, and D and trimming were inferred from the DNA. The data hold nearly 110,000 clones, with around 89% observed a single time. This sequence joins TRBV2 and TRBJ1-1, with 7 positions matching TRBD1. The sequence derives from a man aged 35-49 years with active or convalescent COVID-19. The sample comprised peripheral blood. The CDR3 reads CASSAGQPNTEAFF. CDR3 bases: TGTGCCAGCAGCGCGGGACAGCCGAACACTGAAGCTTTCTTT.